The 25 T cell receptor beta chains listed next were all sequenced from one sample in a study of technical replicates of blood from a few donors (dated by TCRdb to 2016 to 2017). Receptor libraries were prepared by the immunoSEQ multiplex PCR assay. This is the immuneACCESS table as TCRdb keeps it, with only in-frame sequences that have V and J called. A part of the clones is gone; compared with another copy, unresolved V genes explain less than half, and the rest is unexplained. The sample has tens of thousands of clones on record, 85% to 95% of them singletons. The ten largest clones add up to 0.2% to 0.3% of the sample. Source material: T cells isolated from PBMCs. These receptor sequences come from a human donor in good health.

The V call is TRBV5-1, the J call TRBJ1-3; 9 positions match TRBD1. CDR3 length: 15 amino acids. CDR1 and CDR2 from the germline V gene are SGHRS and YFSETQ. Trimming took 4 bases from V and 8 from J; bases not matched to a gene: 10. The CDR3 DNA sequence: TGCGCCAGCAGCCCTGACAGGGGGTCCCGGGACACCATATATTTT. Protein sequence: CASSPDRGSRDTIYF.

V and J are TRBV27 and TRBJ2-7, with 7 bases lining up with TRBD2. Germline V gene sequence: CDR1 MNHEY, CDR2 SMNVEV (reference sequence). CDR3 length: 15 residues. The J segment lost 6 bases and the V segment lost 6 bases, leaving 14 bases of the junction unmatched. The CDR3: CASSPYEGGPSEQYF. In nucleotides, the CDR3 is TGTGCCAGCAGCCCTTATGAGGGAGGGCCCTCCGAGCAGTACTTC.

The V and J genes are TRBV28 and TRBJ1-1, with TRBD1 matching 10 bases. The CDR3 has 16 residues. Trimming took 6 bases from V and 6 from J; bases not matched to a gene: 13. Germline values: CDR1 MDHEN, CDR2 SYDVKM. The CDR3 bases are TGTGCCAGCAGCTTAGACAGGGGGCGCGTCACCCCTGAAGCTTTCTTT. This codes for CASSLDRGRVTPEAFF.

This chain's CDR3 is CATSRADRSNQPQHF. CDR3 sequence (DNA): TGTGCCACCAGCAGAGCCGACAGGAGCAATCAGCCCCAGCATTTT. The rearrangement joins TRBV15 to TRBJ1-5, with D maybe TRBD1 (6 bases). The germline gives CDR1 LNHNV, CDR2 YYDKDF (reference sequence). The CDR3 runs to 15 residues. The ends were cut back, 1 base at V and 1 base at J, with 8 bases in the middle.

The CDR3 DNA is TGTGCCAGCAGTTATAGCGGGGAGCCATACAATGAGCAGTTCTTC. This sequence encodes CASSYSGEPYNEQFF. This chain uses TRBV6-4 with TRBJ2-1; TRBD2 matches at 8 bases. The V gene end was trimmed by 5 bases and the J gene end by 4 bases; junction bases not matched to a gene: 7. The CDR3 contains 15 residues. The germline gives CDR1 MRHNA, CDR2 SNTAGT.

This clone has a single count. At one end the junction does not follow the germline gene, possibly because of a read error. The chain carries TRBV12-5 and TRBJ2-1, with 11 bases matching TRBD2. The CDR3 consists of 17 residues. The germline gives CDR1 LGHNT, CDR2 FRNRAP. The CDR3 loop is CASALIAGGSSRNEQFF. In DNA, the CDR3 is TGTGCTAGTGCTTTGATAGCGGGGGGGTCAAGCAGGAATGAGCAGTTCTTC.

The rearrangement joins TRBV7-9 to TRBJ1-1, with a possible D match to TRBD1 (5 bases). The CDR3 runs 15 residues. CDR1 and CDR2 from the germline V gene are SEHNR and FQNEAQ (reference sequence). Trimming took off 5 bases at V and 1 base at J, with 14 bases between the two ends. The CDR3 reads CASSPLAGPNTEAFF. CDR3 DNA sequence: TGTGCCAGCAGCCCTTTGGCGGGGCCGAACACTGAAGCTTTCTTT.

The chain has TRBV19 and TRBJ2-1; a weak D match, TRBD1 (6 bases). Between the trimmed V and J ends, which lost 4 bases and 4 bases, there was a span of 14 bases. Germline values: CDR1 LNHDA, CDR2 SQIVND (reference sequence). CDR3 size: 15 residues. The CDR3 loop is CASSTRTDRYNEQFF. In DNA, the CDR3 is TGTGCCAGTAGTACCCGGACAGATCGATACAATGAGCAGTTCTTC.

This sequence joins TRBV9 and TRBJ1-3, with D possibly TRBD1 on 5 matching bases. This CDR3 is 13 amino acids long. The V and J ends lost 6 bases and 2 bases respectively, with 9 bases between them. Germline-derived CDR1 and CDR2 are SGDLS and YYNGEE. CDR3 region: CASTPGAGNTIYF. CDR3 bases: TGTGCCAGCACCCCGGGGGCTGGAAACACCATATATTTT.

V gene TRBV4-1 combines with J gene TRBJ1-4; D uncertain. Germline V gene data show CDR1 as MGHRA and CDR2 as YSYEKL. The CDR3 loop spans 13 amino acids. Deletions cut 2 bases from V and 6 bases from J, with 7 bases between. CDR3 residues: CASSQWRYEKLFF. Here the CDR3 DNA reads TGCGCCAGCAGCCAATGGAGGTATGAAAAACTGTTTTTT.

The chain links TRBV9 to TRBJ2-2; 8 positions match TRBD2. After removal of 0 bases from V and 5 bases from J, the junction contained 3 bases not matched to a gene. CDR3 size: 15 residues. Germline CDR1 is SGDLS and CDR2 is YYNGEE. DNA for the CDR3: TGTGCCAGCAGCGTAGGACGGGAGGGGACCGGGGAGCTGTTTTTT. This sequence encodes CASSVGREGTGELFF.

This chain uses TRBV19 with TRBJ1-2, with 8 bases aligning to TRBD1. Germline V gene sequence: CDR1 LNHDA, CDR2 SQIVND (reference sequence). This CDR3 is 17 amino acids long. With V trimmed by 3 bases and J by 3 bases, 12 bases remained unmatched. In DNA form, the CDR3 reads TGTGCCAGTAGTATCCTCAGGGGGCGCGGTTCTTACTATGGCTACACCTTC. Amino acid sequence: CASSILRGRGSYYGYTF.

The rearrangement links TRBV7-8 to TRBJ2-1; TRBD1 aligns across 10 bases. Germline lookup yields CDR1 SGHVS and CDR2 FQNEAQ. This CDR3 has 20 residues. The V gene end was trimmed by 4 bases and the J gene end by 4 bases; junction bases not matched to a gene: 19. The CDR3 coding sequence is TGTGCCAGCAGCTGGCGACAGGGGGCGCGGGGTCCCCCATCATACAATGAGCAGTTCTTC. Encoded protein: CASSWRQGARGPPSYNEQFF.

The V call is TRBV7-9, the J call TRBJ2-7; 7 bases align to TRBD1. CDR1 and CDR2 from the germline V gene are SEHNR and FQNEAQ (reference sequence). Losses at the gene ends were 6 bases for V and 1 base for J; bases not matched to a gene: 9. The CDR3 is 15 residues long. The CDR3 DNA reads TGTGCCAGCAGATCCCGGGACAGAGATTCCTACGAGCAGTACTTC. Translation: CASRSRDRDSYEQYF.

J is TRBJ2-7 and V is TRBV9; D ambiguous. CDR1 and CDR2 (germline): SGDLS, YYNGEE. CDR3 size: 14 residues. The ends were cut back, 0 bases at V and 0 bases at J, with 7 bases in the middle. DNA of the CDR3: TGTGCCAGCAGCGTAGACCACAGCTCCTACGAGCAGTACTTC. Its protein is CASSVDHSSYEQYF. Combining the CDR3 with reference TRBV9 and TRBJ2-7 gives the whole variable domain DSGVTQTPKHLITATGQRVTLRCSPRSGDLSVYWYQQSLDQGLQFLIQYYNGEERAKGNILERFSAQQFPDLHSELNLSSLELGDSALYFCASSVDHSSYEQYFGPGTRLTVT.

V usage is TRBV30 and J usage is TRBJ2-1, with D perhaps TRBD2 (6 bases). Trimming left V 4 bases short and J 6 bases short, with 7 bases between. This CDR3 contains 11 residues. Germline CDR1 GTSNPN, CDR2 SVGIG (reference sequence). This chain's CDR3 is CAWMGGNEQFF. The CDR3 DNA follows: TGTGCCTGGATGGGAGGCAATGAGCAGTTCTTC.

A single count supports this clone. V gene TRBV5-4 combines with J gene TRBJ2-5; D may be TRBD2 (6 bases). The length of the CDR3 is 15 residues. The germline V gene has CDR1 SGHNT and CDR2 YYREEE (reference sequence). Between the trimmed V and J ends, which lost 4 bases and 2 bases, there was a span of 15 bases. The CDR3 spells CASSRTGLFQETQYF. In DNA form, the CDR3 reads TGTGCCAGCAGCCGGACGGGACTTTTTCAAGAGACCCAGTACTTC.

The chain recombines TRBV13 with TRBJ2-1; weak D call: TRBD2 (7 bases). The length of the CDR3 is 12 residues. V was shortened by 8 bases and J by 9 bases, with 14 bases between the two germline ends. CDR1 and CDR2 from the germline V gene are PRHDT and FYEKMQ (reference sequence). The CDR3 sequence is CASGGADREQFF. The CDR3 region has the DNA TGTGCCAGCGGGGGGGCCGACCGTGAGCAGTTCTTC.

The rearrangement joins TRBV5-4 to TRBJ2-5; 9 bases are a match to TRBD1. CDR3 length equals 15 residues. V was clipped by 6 bases and J by 4 bases; unmatched bases: 10. Per the germline V gene, CDR1 is SGHNT and CDR2 is YYREEE (reference sequence). This CDR3 reads CASTIQGATRETQYF. The CDR3 DNA reads as TGTGCCAGCACTATACAGGGGGCGACTCGAGAGACCCAGTACTTC.

V usage is TRBV5-5 and J usage is TRBJ2-5; D ambiguous. Germline V gene data show CDR1 as SGHKS and CDR2 as YYEKEE (reference sequence). The CDR3 covers 13 residues. V was trimmed by 0 bases and J by 4 bases, leaving 7 bases between them. The CDR3 nucleotides read TGTGCCAGCAGCTTGGATCCCAGAGAGACCCAGTACTTC. Translated, it gives CASSLDPRETQYF. The full variable domain, completed using reference TRBV5-5 and TRBJ2-5, is DAGVTQSPTHLIKTRGQQVTLRCSPISGHKSVSWYQQVLGQGPQFIFQYYEKEERGRGNFPDRFSARQFPNYSSELNVNALLLGDSALYLCASSLDPRETQYFGPGTRLLVL.

The rearrangement joins TRBV18 to TRBJ1-4, with D hard to call. The CDR3 runs to 16 residues. Germline V CDR1 and CDR2: KGHSH, LQKENI. V was clipped by 6 bases and J by 5 bases, with 19 bases between them. The CDR3 reads CASSHVWQDVNEKLFF. The CDR3 nucleotides are TGTGCCAGCTCGCACGTTTGGCAGGATGTAAATGAAAAACTGTTTTTT.

This clone was detected once. V gene TRBV28 combines with J gene TRBJ2-7; 7 bases line up with TRBD2. Germline V gives CDR1 MDHEN, CDR2 SYDVKM. The CDR3 covers 14 residues. The trim removed 5 bases at V and 2 bases at J, leaving 6 bases unmatched. CDR3 protein: CASSRREGAYEQYF. CDR3 DNA sequence: TGTGCCAGCAGTAGGAGGGAGGGAGCCTACGAGCAGTACTTC. The entire variable domain, with the rest obtained from reference TRBV28 and TRBJ2-7, is as follows: DVKVTQSSRYLVKRTGEKVFLECVQDMDHENMFWYRQDPGLGLRLIYFSYDVKMKEKGDIPEGYSVSREKKERFSLILESASTNQTSMYLCASSRREGAYEQYFGPGTRLTVT.

The rearrangement uses TRBV30 and TRBJ1-2, with TRBD1 as a possible D gene (6 bases). The CDR3 loop spans 10 amino acids. V was shortened by 4 bases and J by 6 bases, with 6 bases between the two germline ends. CDR1 and CDR2 from the germline V gene are GTSNPN and SVGIG (reference sequence). CDR3 amino acids: CAWTGDGYTF. CDR3 in DNA: TGTGCCTGGACAGGGGATGGCTACACCTTC.

The rearrangement joins TRBV2 to TRBJ2-2; TRBD2 might be the D (5 bases). V was trimmed by 8 bases and J by 4 bases, leaving 14 bases between them. The CDR3 consists of 14 residues. The germline V gene encodes CDR1 SNHLY and CDR2 FYNNEI. This CDR3 is CASEGNSVTGELFF. In DNA form, the CDR3 reads TGTGCCAGCGAGGGAAATAGCGTCACCGGGGAGCTGTTTTTT.

This clone was seen a single time. The rearrangement uses TRBV5-4 and TRBJ1-1; 8 bases map to TRBD1. Germline V gene data show CDR1 as SGHNT and CDR2 as YYREEE (reference sequence). After removal of 0 bases from V and 4 bases from J, the junction contained 17 bases not matched to a gene. The CDR3 covers 19 residues. CDR3 protein: CASSLAPRRGRGRVTEAFF. The CDR3 nucleotides are TGTGCCAGCAGCTTGGCCCCCAGAAGGGGCAGGGGGCGAGTCACTGAAGCTTTCTTT.